The T cell receptor (beta chain) under discussion was sequenced for a study of T and B cells in COVID-19 patients. TRB rearrangements were amplified by multiplex PCR with BIOMED2 TRB-A/B primers. From the multiplex PCR reads, TCRdb called clonotypes with MiXCR, one entry per CDR3 protein. Found here are 20,000 to 25,000 distinct CDR3 sequences, over 25% of them singletons; the top ten hold around 2.1%. This CDR3 has 18 amino acids. Trimming removed 7 bases from V and 4 bases from J; junction bases left unmatched: 16. TRB was amplified from about 260-540 ng of blood genomic DNA. The study's findings and limits: In COVID-19 patients, T cell receptor beta variable and joining gene use was reportedly strongly skewed. The recovered cohort had roughly 2,400 exclusive TCR clusters, including 30 or so low generation probability clusters. Highly clonal in active COVID-19, TRB repertoires exceeded healthy-donor diversity and richness at recovery.

With respect to this clonotype: The antigen remains undetermined.

The J gene is TRBJ2-6, the V gene TRBV12-3 or TRBV12-4; 7 nucleotides align to TRBD2. Sequences were obtained from blood. This TCR was sampled from a human donor who had recovered from COVID-19. The CDR3 here is CASTPTSGVSGGANVLTF. The CDR3 DNA reads TGTGCCAGCACCCCGACGAGCGGGGTCTCCGGCGGGGCCAACGTCCTGACTTTC.